This section outlines one T cell receptor (beta chain) sequence together with its context. The data stem from a study of blood T cell repertoires in COVID-19. In the study overall: Samples representing acute and convalescent COVID-19 were sourced from the United States, Italy and Spain. PBMCs, B-cell-depleted T cells, or T cells were the source of the cDNA or gDNA that made up the material.

The assay was immunoSEQ multiplex PCR, and TCRdb's table has in-frame clones only and misses some. The data show some 83,000 clones, with roughly nine tenths seen just once and about 15% held by the top ten. The V gene's germline CDR1 is SGHDT and CDR2 YYEEEE. CDR3 length: 13 amino acids. Unmatched junction bases numbered 7, after V lost 6 bases and J lost 10 bases. This sequence originates from an older man in a cohort sampled during active COVID-19. The chain combines TRBV5-6 with TRBJ1-6, with 7 bases aligning to TRBD1. Material for sequencing was peripheral blood. The CDR3 reads CASKTGIESPLHF. The CDR3 DNA reads as TGTGCCAGCAAGACAGGGATCGAGTCACCCCTCCACTTT.